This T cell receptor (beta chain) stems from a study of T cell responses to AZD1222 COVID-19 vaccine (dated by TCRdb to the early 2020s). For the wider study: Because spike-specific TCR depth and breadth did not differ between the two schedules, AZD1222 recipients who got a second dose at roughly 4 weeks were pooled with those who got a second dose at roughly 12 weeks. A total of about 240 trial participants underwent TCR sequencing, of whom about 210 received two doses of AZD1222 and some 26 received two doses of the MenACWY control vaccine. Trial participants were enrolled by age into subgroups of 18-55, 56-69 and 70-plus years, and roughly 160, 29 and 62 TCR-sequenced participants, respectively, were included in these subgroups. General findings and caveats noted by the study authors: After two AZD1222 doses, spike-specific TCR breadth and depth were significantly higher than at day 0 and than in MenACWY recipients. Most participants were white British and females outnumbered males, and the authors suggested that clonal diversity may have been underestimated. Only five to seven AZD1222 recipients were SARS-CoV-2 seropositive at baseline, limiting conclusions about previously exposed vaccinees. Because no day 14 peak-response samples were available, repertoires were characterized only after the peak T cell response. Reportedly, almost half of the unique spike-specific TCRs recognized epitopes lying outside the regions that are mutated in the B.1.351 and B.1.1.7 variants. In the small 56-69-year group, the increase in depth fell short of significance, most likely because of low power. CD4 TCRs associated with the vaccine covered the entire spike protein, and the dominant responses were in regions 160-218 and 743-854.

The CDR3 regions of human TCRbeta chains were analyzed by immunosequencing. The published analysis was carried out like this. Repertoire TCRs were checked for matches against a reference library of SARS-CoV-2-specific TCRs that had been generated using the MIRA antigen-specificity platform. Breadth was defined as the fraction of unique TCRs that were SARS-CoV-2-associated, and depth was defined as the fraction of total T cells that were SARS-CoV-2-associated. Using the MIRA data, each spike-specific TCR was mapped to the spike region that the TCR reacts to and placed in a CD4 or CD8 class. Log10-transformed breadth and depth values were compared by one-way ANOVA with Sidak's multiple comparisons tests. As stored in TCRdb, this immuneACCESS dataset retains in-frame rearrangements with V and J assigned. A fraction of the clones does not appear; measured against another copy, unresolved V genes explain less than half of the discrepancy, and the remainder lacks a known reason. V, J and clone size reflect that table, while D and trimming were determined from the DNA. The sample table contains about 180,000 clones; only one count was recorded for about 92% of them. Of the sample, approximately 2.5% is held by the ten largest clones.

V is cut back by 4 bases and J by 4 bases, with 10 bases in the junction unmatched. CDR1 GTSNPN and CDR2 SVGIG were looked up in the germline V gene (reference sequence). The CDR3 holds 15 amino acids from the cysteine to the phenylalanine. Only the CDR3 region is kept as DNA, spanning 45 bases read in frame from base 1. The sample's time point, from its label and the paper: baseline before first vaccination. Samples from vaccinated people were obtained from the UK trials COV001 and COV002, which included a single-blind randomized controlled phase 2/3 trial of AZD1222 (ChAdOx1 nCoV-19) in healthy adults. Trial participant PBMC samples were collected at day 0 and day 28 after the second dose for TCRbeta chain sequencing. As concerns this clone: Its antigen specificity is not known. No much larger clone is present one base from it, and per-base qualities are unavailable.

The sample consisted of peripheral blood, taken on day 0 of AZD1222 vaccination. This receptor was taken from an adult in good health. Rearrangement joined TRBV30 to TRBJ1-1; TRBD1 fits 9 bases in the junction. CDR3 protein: CAWKARGQGITEAFF. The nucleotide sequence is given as TGTGCCTGGAAAGCCAGGGGACAGGGCATCACTGAAGCTTTCTTT.